Shown below are 8 T cell receptor beta chains from a single sample sequenced in a study of blood T cells in healthy people across ages. Primed by a sample-barcoded 5' primer and a J-beta primer mix, a second PCR proceeded for 7 to 11 cycles. MiXCR, applied by TCRdb to the 5' RACE reads, yields one record per CDR3 protein. The table lists around 1.7 million distinct CDR3 sequences, 28% of them singletons. The sample consisted of blood. The receptors derive from a young woman in good health.

This clonotype was seen at least ten times. This sequence joins TRBV7-8 and TRBJ2-3; D is uncertain. CDR3 size: 13 residues. Trimming stripped 8 bases from V and 0 bases from J, with 9 bases between. Germline CDR1 and CDR2: SGHVS and FQNEAQ. Here the CDR3 reads CASGALSTDTQYF. Here the CDR3 DNA reads TGTGCCAGCGGCGCCCTAAGCACAGATACGCAGTATTTT. Full variable domain (outside the CDR3, taken from reference TRBV7-8 and TRBJ2-3): GAGVSQSPRYKVAKRGQDVALRCDPISGHVSLFWYQQALGQGPEFLTYFQNEAQLDKSGLPSDRFFAERPEGSVSTLKIQRTQQEDSAVYLCASGALSTDTQYFGPGTRLTVL.

The chain is built from TRBV6-2 or TRBV6-3 and TRBJ2-1; 10 positions match TRBD2. CDR1 is MNHEY, CDR2 SVGEGT, per germline. The junction had 9 bases not matched to a gene; V was cut back by 0 bases and J by 7 bases. This CDR3 region has 17 residues. CDR3 sequence (DNA): TGTGCCAGCAGTTACTCGAAAGGGCTAGCGGGAGTGAATGAGCAGTTCTTC. The encoded protein is CASSYSKGLAGVNEQFF.

The V and J genes are TRBV7-9 and TRBJ2-1; D ambiguous. The germline V gene encodes CDR1 SEHNR and CDR2 FQNEAQ (reference sequence). Deletions cut 3 bases from V and 4 bases from J, with 10 bases between. The CDR3 has 14 amino acids. The CDR3 DNA reads as TGTGCCAGCAGCTTCGAGGTGCGGTACAATGAGCAGTTCTTC. It yields the protein CASSFEVRYNEQFF.

The chain links TRBV5-1 to TRBJ1-1; D not resolved. Germline CDR1 SGHRS, CDR2 YFSETQ. Trimming cost V 4 bases and J 2 bases, with 15 bases left between them. CDR3 length equals 15 residues. The CDR3 is CASSAVGALNTEAFF. CDR3 nucleotide sequence: TGCGCCAGCAGCGCCGTAGGAGCTTTAAACACTGAAGCTTTCTTT.

This clonotype was counted at least ten times. The chain carries TRBV7-3 and TRBJ2-3, with TRBD1 matching over 7 bases. V shed 3 bases, J shed 1 base, and the junction held 4 bases outside the gene matches. Germline CDR1 reads SGHTA; CDR2 reads FQGTGA. CDR3 size: 15 residues. CDR3 bases: TGTGCCAGCAGCTTGACAGGGTCTCGCACAGATACGCAGTATTTT. It is translated as CASSLTGSRTDTQYF.

The rearrangement uses TRBV4-2 and TRBJ2-7, with 9 bases identical to TRBD1. V lost 1 base and J lost 4; bases outside the gene matches: 8. Per the germline V gene, CDR1 is LGHNA and CDR2 is YNFKEQ. The CDR3 spans 16 residues. As DNA, the CDR3 is TGTGCCAGCAGCCAAGCTGCGGGACAGGGCCCGTACGAGCAGTACTTC. The encoded protein is CASSQAAGQGPYEQYF.

This clonotype was counted a few times. The chain couples TRBV3-1 to TRBJ2-2; 12 bases fit TRBD2. The CDR3 extends over 15 amino acids. Germline loops: CDR1 LGHDT, CDR2 YNNKEL (reference sequence). V dropped 6 bases and J dropped 5; count of bases not matched to a gene: 4. The CDR3 DNA sequence: TGTGCCAGCAGGGCGACTAGCGGGAGTACCGGGGAGCTGTTTTTT. Translating it yields CASRATSGSTGELFF.

In regard to this clonotype: A much larger clone is a single base away; this may be a read error. V gene TRBV12-3 or TRBV12-4 combines with J gene TRBJ2-6; the D is unclear. The CDR3 consists of 14 residues. In nucleotides, the CDR3 is TGTGTCAGCAGAGTAAGGTCTGGGGCCAACGTCCTGACTTTC. Translated, it gives CVSRVRSGANVLTF.